The 30 T cell receptor beta chains presented below share a single source sample, sequenced in a study. TCRdb re-derived calls from the RT-PCR reads in MiXCR, one entry per CDR3 protein. This sample has about 700,000 distinct CDR3 sequences, with approximately 15% found just once. The sequencing input was memory CD4+ T cells from blood. These receptors were taken from a female donor in good health, serving as a healthy control.

Here the CDR3 reads CASSYSDYGNTIYF. The CDR3 DNA reads as TGTGCCAGCAGTTACTCGGACTACGGAAACACCATATATTTT. This chain joins TRBV6-2 or TRBV6-3 and TRBJ1-3, with unresolved D. Trimming took off 0 bases at V and 4 bases at J, with 7 bases between the two ends. Germline-derived CDR1 and CDR2 are MNHEY and SVGEGT. The CDR3 runs to 14 residues.

The sample holds a few counts of this clonotype. The chain combines TRBV4-1 with TRBJ1-5; D not certain. The CDR3 has 15 amino acids. Per the germline V gene, CDR1 is MGHRA and CDR2 is YSYEKL. Trimming stripped 2 bases from V and 5 bases from J, with 13 bases between. The CDR3 DNA reads TGCGCCAGCAGCCAAATGGTCGGTGGGGATCAGCCCCAGCATTTT. Translation: CASSQMVGGDQPQHF.

This clonotype was detected only a few times. V usage is TRBV18 and J usage is TRBJ2-7; D unresolved. The CDR3 covers 11 residues. Trimming removed 5 bases at V and 9 bases at J, with 11 bases between. The germline V gene encodes CDR1 KGHSH and CDR2 LQKENI. CDR3 sequence reads: CASSNREMQYF. CDR3 coding DNA: TGTGCCAGCTCAAACAGAGAAATGCAGTACTTC.

This chain links TRBV20-1 with TRBJ1-6, with D hard to call. The CDR3 sequence is 16 residues long. Trimming removed 1 base at V and 10 bases at J, with 20 bases between. CDR1 and CDR2 (germline): DFQATT, SNEGSKA (reference sequence). The CDR3 coding sequence is TGCAGTGCTAGAGGACGGCGTGGTGGTGTGGGCTCACCCCTCCACTTT. It yields the protein CSARGRRGGVGSPLHF.

The chain joins TRBV20-1 to TRBJ2-3; 7 nucleotides match TRBD2. The CDR3 is 14 amino acids. The germline V gene encodes CDR1 DFQATT and CDR2 SNEGSKA (reference sequence). Losses at the gene ends were 1 base for V and 4 bases for J; bases not matched to a gene: 5. The CDR3 DNA reads as TGCAGTGCTAGAGTTCGGGGGAGGGCAGATACGCAGTATTTT. It specifies CSARVRGRADTQYF.

The chain employs TRBV20-1 and TRBJ2-4; D might be TRBD1 (5 bases). The germline CDR1 and CDR2 sequences are DFQATT and SNEGSKA (reference sequence). This CDR3 region has 15 residues. Trimming cost V 8 bases and J 0 bases, with 17 bases left between them. The DNA of the CDR3 is TGCAGTTCTACAGACCATCAGGGAGCCAAAAACATTCAGTACTTC. Residues: CSSTDHQGAKNIQYF.

This clonotype was observed at least ten times. J is TRBJ1-1 and V is TRBV12-3 or TRBV12-4; TRBD1 agrees at 7 bases. CDR3 size: 14 residues. Unmatched junction bases numbered 8, after V lost 1 base and J lost 9 bases. Written as DNA, the CDR3 is TGTGCCAGCAGTTTAGGGGCAGGGGGGAAAAAAGCTTTCTTT. Protein sequence: CASSLGAGGKKAFF.

The table lists this clonotype with many counts. V usage is TRBV12-3 or TRBV12-4 and J usage is TRBJ2-7; maybe TRBD2 (5 bases). This CDR3 region has 13 residues. V was clipped by 6 bases and J by 3 bases, with 12 bases between them. CDR3 in amino acids: CASSPGSYYEQYF. For the CDR3, the DNA is TGTGCCAGCAGCCCGGGGAGTTACTACGAGCAGTACTTC.

The chain uses TRBV20-1 and TRBJ2-5; D uncertain. This CDR3 contains 11 residues. CDR1 DFQATT and CDR2 SNEGSKA come from the germline V gene (reference sequence). V lost 6 bases and J lost 4, with 9 bases in between. The chain's CDR3 is CSALFSETQYF. The CDR3 DNA follows: TGCAGTGCCTTATTCTCAGAGACCCAGTACTTC.

This clonotype was seen only a few times. The chain combines TRBV7-9 with TRBJ1-2; D is undetermined. The CDR3 has 12 amino acids. V lost 0 bases to trimming and J lost 7 bases, with 6 bases between them. From germline, CDR1 is SEHNR and CDR2 FQNEAQ (reference sequence). The CDR3 is CASSLAFAGYTF. The CDR3 DNA reads as TGTGCCAGCAGCTTAGCATTTGCTGGCTACACCTTC.

This clonotype was seen a handful of times. The chain links TRBV7-9 to TRBJ1-2, with D unclear. V lost 1 base and J lost 11, with 11 bases in between. CDR1 is SEHNR and CDR2 is FQNEAQ in the germline V gene (reference sequence). This CDR3 region has 12 residues. Written as DNA, the CDR3 is TGTGCCAGCAGCTTAGAACACCCCAATTACACCTTC. Translation gives CASSLEHPNYTF.

The genes are TRBV18 and TRBJ2-5, with D perhaps TRBD1 (8 bases). V was shortened by 1 base and J by 2 bases, with 14 bases between the two germline ends. Germline V lookup: CDR1 KGHSH, CDR2 LQKENI. This CDR3 has 16 amino acids. CDR3 nucleotide sequence: TGTGCCAGCTCACCACGCGGACAGGGAGGGCAAGAGACCCAGTACTTC. As protein: CASSPRGQGGQETQYF.

The V call is TRBV6-1, the J call TRBJ2-3; TRBD2 matches at 9 bases. Germline CDR1 and CDR2: MNHNS and SASEGT. V lost 7 bases and J lost 5; bases outside the gene matches: 10. The CDR3 loop spans 15 amino acids. CDR3 sequence (DNA): TGTGCCAGCATTATAGCGGGGGCCCTGGGAGATACGCAGTATTTT. It yields the protein CASIIAGALGDTQYF.

Many counts were recorded for this clonotype. The chain combines TRBV10-3 with TRBJ2-7, with unresolved D. The CDR3 extends over 13 amino acids. V was shortened by 5 bases and J by 2 bases, with 10 bases between the two germline ends. CDR1 and CDR2 from the germline V gene are ENHRY and SYGVKD. This chain's CDR3 is CAISTTGTYEQYF. In DNA, the CDR3 is TGTGCCATCAGTACGACCGGTACCTACGAGCAGTACTTC.

The chain uses TRBV28 and TRBJ1-1, with TRBD1 matching 8 bases. From germline, CDR1 is MDHEN and CDR2 SYDVKM. This CDR3 region has 14 residues. Germline trimming cut 3 bases from V and 8 bases from J; bases unmatched to any gene: 8. CDR3 in DNA: TGTGCCAGCAGTTTCTGGACAGGGATCCCCGAAGCTTTCTTT. Encoded protein: CASSFWTGIPEAFF.

This clonotype has just a few counts. The chain recombines TRBV14 with TRBJ2-7; the D is unclear. The CDR3 has 16 amino acids. CDR1 and CDR2 (germline): SGHDN, FVKESK. The V and J ends lost 4 bases and 1 base respectively, with 17 bases between them. CDR3 amino acids: CASSRPPGSGSYEQYF. CDR3 nucleotides: TGTGCCAGCAGCCGCCCGCCCGGCAGTGGATCCTACGAGCAGTACTTC.

The rearrangement uses TRBV9 and TRBJ2-5, with 10 bases fitting TRBD2. Trimming at V came to 3 bases and at J to 5 bases, leaving 10 bases not matched to a gene. CDR1 is SGDLS and CDR2 is YYNGEE in the germline V gene. This CDR3 has 16 amino acids. Here the CDR3 DNA reads TGTGCCAGCAGCGATTCCAGCGGGAGGGCCGGGGAGACCCAGTACTTC. This translates into CASSDSSGRAGETQYF.

The rearrangement uses TRBV28 and TRBJ1-3; unclear D gene. Per germline, CDR1 MDHEN and CDR2 SYDVKM. V was pared by 3 bases and J by 2 bases, with 14 bases between. The length of the CDR3 is 16 residues. CDR3 sequence (DNA): TGTGCCAGCAGTTTGTTCGGTTGGCGCCCTGGAAACACCATATATTTT. This gives the protein CASSLFGWRPGNTIYF.

A remark on this clonotype: A much larger clonotype is one base distant, so this may be a read error. J is TRBJ2-3 and V is TRBV6-2 or TRBV6-3, with 10 bases aligning to TRBD2. The CDR3 is 14 residues long. Germline assignment: CDR1 MNHEY and CDR2 SVGEGT. V shed 7 bases, J shed 4 bases, and the junction held 5 bases outside the gene matches. In DNA form, the CDR3 reads TGTGCCAGCACCCCTAGCGGGAGTTCAGATACGCAGTATTTT. Translation: CASTPSGSSDTQYF.

This clonotype was observed at least ten times. The chain couples TRBV19 to TRBJ2-7; D is unresolved. The V and J ends lost 2 bases and 1 base respectively, with 6 bases between them. The CDR3 covers 13 residues. From germline, CDR1 is LNHDA and CDR2 SQIVND (reference sequence). In DNA, the CDR3 is TGTGCCAGTAGTATAACCTCTTCCTACGAGCAGTACTTC. Its protein product is CASSITSSYEQYF.

This clonotype was seen more than once but under ten times. The chain links TRBV6-4 to TRBJ2-1; 7 bases are a match to TRBD1. The CDR3 has 13 amino acids. Germline values: CDR1 MRHNA, CDR2 SNTAGT. The V gene end was trimmed by 4 bases and the J gene end by 9 bases; junction bases not matched to a gene: 6. This CDR3 is CASSVQGSGEQFF. CDR3 sequence (DNA): TGTGCCAGCAGTGTACAGGGGTCCGGTGAGCAGTTCTTC.

V gene TRBV7-3 combines with J gene TRBJ2-2; 10 bases line up with TRBD1. The CDR3 contains 16 residues. CDR1 and CDR2 from the germline V gene are SGHTA and FQGTGA. The junction had 6 bases not matched to a gene; V was cut back by 3 bases and J by 5 bases. CDR3 nucleotide sequence: TGTGCCAGCAGCTTGACAGGGGGCGCGGGGACCGGGGAGCTGTTTTTT. Encoded protein: CASSLTGGAGTGELFF.

This clonotype was recorded many times. The chain employs TRBV5-6 and TRBJ2-5; TRBD2 matches at 15 bases. The CDR3 sequence is 16 residues long. The germline V gene encodes CDR1 SGHDT and CDR2 YYEEEE. J gave up 4 bases and V 4 bases, and 5 bases lay outside the gene matches. The CDR3 DNA sequence: TGTGCCAGCAGCCCCGGACTAGCGGGAGGGCGAGAGACCCAGTACTTC. Amino acid sequence: CASSPGLAGGRETQYF. The entire variable domain, with the rest obtained from reference TRBV5-6 and TRBJ2-5, is as follows: DAGVTQSPTHLIKTRGQQVTLRCSPKSGHDTVSWYQQALGQGPQFIFQYYEEEERQRGNFPDRFSGHQFPNYSSELNVNALLLGDSALYLCASSPGLAGGRETQYFGPGTRLLVL.

This clonotype was recorded many times. The V gene is TRBV27, the J gene TRBJ1-2, with 10 bases identical to TRBD1. This CDR3 is built from 17 residues. Trimming cost V 0 bases and J 4 bases; bases outside gene matches: 8. CDR1 is MNHEY and CDR2 is SMNVEV in the germline V gene (reference sequence). CDR3 loop: CASSLSTGGERVYGYTF. The CDR3 nucleotides are TGTGCCAGCAGTTTATCGACAGGGGGCGAGAGGGTCTATGGCTACACCTTC.

The chain combines TRBV5-4 with TRBJ2-2; 7 bases map to TRBD1. V gave up 4 bases and J gave up 5 bases; unmatched junction bases: 5. Germline CDR1 reads SGHNT; CDR2 reads YYREEE (reference sequence). The CDR3 length is 14 residues. The CDR3 bases are TGTGCCAGCAGCATCCGGGACAGAACCGGGGAGCTGTTTTTT. This sequence encodes CASSIRDRTGELFF.

This clonotype was recorded many times. The rearrangement joins TRBV10-3 to TRBJ2-5; D is unresolved. CDR3 length: 12 amino acids. The V gene's germline CDR1 is ENHRY and CDR2 SYGVKD. V lost 6 bases to trimming and J lost 5 bases, with 10 bases between them. In DNA form, the CDR3 reads TGTGCCATCAGCCCGGCGGAGGAGACCCAGTACTTC. It codes for CAISPAEETQYF.

This clonotype came up many times. This chain links TRBV29-1 with TRBJ1-2; D may be TRBD1 (6 bases). The CDR3 loop spans 13 amino acids. V lost 5 bases and J 3 bases, leaving 13 bases between the germline ends. Germline V gives CDR1 SQVTM, CDR2 ANQGSEA. This CDR3 is CSVSDRSHYGYTF. In DNA form, the CDR3 reads TGCAGCGTTAGCGACAGGTCCCACTATGGCTACACCTTC.

This clonotype was found many times. The rearrangement joins TRBV5-1 to TRBJ1-2; 8 positions agree with TRBD1. The trim removed 5 bases at V and 7 bases at J, leaving 4 bases unmatched. This CDR3 is 12 amino acids long. Germline CDR1 and CDR2: SGHRS and YFSETQ. Here the CDR3 reads CASSGQGGGYTF. CDR3 coding DNA: TGCGCCAGCAGTGGACAGGGCGGTGGCTACACCTTC.

This clonotype has more than one count but fewer than ten. The chain uses TRBV7-2 and TRBJ1-1; no reliable D call. CDR3 length equals 13 residues. V lost 0 bases to trimming and J lost 5 bases, with 7 bases between them. Germline V gives CDR1 SGHTA, CDR2 FQGNSA. CDR3 loop: CASSLAFRTEAFF. CDR3 nucleotide sequence: TGTGCCAGCAGCTTAGCGTTCCGGACTGAAGCTTTCTTT.

This rearrangement joins TRBV12-3 or TRBV12-4 to TRBJ1-3; TRBD1 might be the D (5 bases). The CDR3 is 14 residues long. The V gene lost 6 bases and the J gene lost 4 bases, with 13 bases spanning the gap. CDR3 in amino acids: CASRVGGVGNTIYF. The CDR3 bases are TGTGCCAGCAGGGTTGGGGGGGTAGGAAACACCATATATTTT.